This TCR beta chain was captured in a study of early T cells in non-severe SARS-CoV-2 infection. MiXCR, run by TCRdb on the 5' RACE reads, gives a single entry per CDR3 protein. The sample holds approximately 56,000 distinct CDR3 sequences, more than 12% seen once. This CDR3 comprises 14 residues. The V end was cut by 0 bases, the J end by 4 bases, with 9 bases between. Per the germline V gene, CDR1 is MNHEY and CDR2 is SVGAGI. The material was whole blood, obtained at baseline. V and J are TRBV6-5 and TRBJ1-1, with D unclear. This TCR came from an adult who was a healthcare worker with PCR-confirmed SARS-CoV-2 infection or an uninfected control (not recorded which). CDR3 residues: CASSYSGQATEAFF. CDR3 DNA sequence: TGTGCCAGCAGTTACTCAGGGCAGGCCACTGAAGCTTTCTTT.